One and the same sample provided the 9 T cell receptor beta chains below, sequenced in a study of cytomegalovirus exposure and HLA in healthy donors. The PCR used 60 Vbeta and 13 Jbeta primers. The table came from immunoSEQ multiplex PCR; TCRdb's copy has only in-frame clones and leaves some out. The table lists 100,000 to 150,000 clones, over 70% of them singletons. The sample consisted of PBMCs. These receptors were collected from a man aged 18 to 35 in good health and CMV-seropositive.

The chain is built from TRBV4-1 and TRBJ2-1; 8 bases are a match to TRBD1. With V trimmed by 0 bases and J by 6 bases, 4 bases remained unmatched. Germline V gene data show CDR1 as MGHRA and CDR2 as YSYEKL. CDR3 length equals 15 residues. The DNA of the CDR3 is TGCGCCAGCAGCCAAGAGGACAGGGAGAGCAATGAGCAGTTCTTC. Protein product: CASSQEDRESNEQFF.

The V and J genes are TRBV15 and TRBJ1-2; no clear D. The CDR3 totals 17 residues. Trimming removed 5 bases at V and 3 bases at J, with 22 bases between. Per the germline V gene, CDR1 is LNHNV and CDR2 is YYDKDF (reference sequence). This CDR3 is CATSEEAPTNKDYGYTF. DNA for the CDR3: TGTGCCACCAGCGAAGAGGCCCCAACGAACAAGGACTATGGCTACACCTTC.

V and J are TRBV5-1 and TRBJ2-5; 7 bases are a match to TRBD2. The trim removed 4 bases at V and 4 bases at J, leaving 16 bases unmatched. Looked up from germline, CDR1 is SGHRS and CDR2 is YFSETQ. The CDR3 runs to 17 residues. Here the CDR3 DNA reads TGCGCCAGCAGCCCAAAATCGCGGCTAGCGGTACGAGAGACCCAGTACTTC. Its protein is CASSPKSRLAVRETQYF.

This clone was counted a few times. The rearrangement joins TRBV2 to TRBJ1-4; 8 bases match TRBD1. There are 15 residues in the CDR3. V shed 4 bases and J 5 bases; nucleotides not matched to a gene: 6. Per germline, CDR1 SNHLY and CDR2 FYNNEI. The CDR3 DNA reads TGTGCCAGCAGTGCCGACAGGGGACCAAATGAAAAACTGTTTTTT. Protein: CASSADRGPNEKLFF.

The V gene is TRBV13, the J gene TRBJ2-2; 8 positions agree with TRBD2. V shed 5 bases and J 3 bases; nucleotides not matched to a gene: 11. This CDR3 region has 17 residues. CDR1 and CDR2 (germline): PRHDT, FYEKMQ (reference sequence). CDR3 coding DNA: TGTGCCAGCAGCCGACGGCAAGCGGGAGACGACACCGGGGAGCTGTTTTTT. Its protein is CASSRRQAGDDTGELFF.

J is TRBJ1-4 and V is TRBV28; TRBD1 aligns across 8 bases. Trimming cost V 6 bases and J 8 bases; bases outside gene matches: 11. Germline V gives CDR1 MDHEN, CDR2 SYDVKM. The CDR3 loop spans 15 amino acids. CDR3 sequence (DNA): TGTGCCAGCAGCTCCCCAGGGGGCGCGGAGGAAAAACTGTTTTTT. Encoded protein: CASSSPGGAEEKLFF.

The chain recombines TRBV29-1 with TRBJ1-1; the match to TRBD1 covers 10 bases. V lost 5 bases and J lost 6; bases outside the gene matches: 6. Germline CDR1 and CDR2: SQVTM and ANQGSEA. The CDR3 covers 13 residues. CDR3 protein: CSVIRDRGAEAFF. CDR3 coding DNA: TGCAGCGTTATCCGGGACAGGGGAGCTGAAGCTTTCTTT.

The rearrangement links TRBV7-2 to TRBJ2-7, with 7 nucleotides matching TRBD1. The germline gives CDR1 SGHTA, CDR2 FQGNSA. The CDR3 sequence is 13 residues long. V lost 5 bases, J lost 6 bases, and 7 bases stayed unmatched. CDR3 loop: CASSPTGDAEQYF. CDR3 coding DNA: TGTGCCAGCAGCCCCACAGGGGACGCCGAGCAGTACTTC.

The rearrangement joins TRBV6-6 to TRBJ2-7; 7 nucleotides match TRBD1. Germline trimming cut 2 bases from V and 3 bases from J; bases unmatched to any gene: 7. Germline CDR1 reads MNHNY; CDR2 reads SVGAGI (reference sequence). The CDR3 has 15 amino acids. CDR3 nucleotide sequence: TGTGCCAGCAGTTACCTCCCCGACAGGGACTACGAGCAGTACTTC. It specifies CASSYLPDRDYEQYF.